What follows describes a single TCR beta chain. This clonotype was detected ten times or more. Its antigen remains unidentified. No base quality information exists; no much larger clone differs at one position. The source of the sample is a study of CD8 T cells in ankylosing spondylitis listed by TCRdb under 2017. With respect to the entire study: T cell receptor beta repertoires were profiled in healthy donors and ankylosing spondylitis patients so that disease-linked TCR variants could be found. The whole study cohort included over 85 healthy donors and 25 ankylosing spondylitis patients. Peripheral blood samples were taken, and synovial fluid was additionally collected from ankylosing spondylitis patients. The paper as a whole reports these results and caveats: In peripheral blood, the disease-linked clones were found at relatively low frequencies and had a CD8+ phenotype. According to the report, matched synovial fluid samples from ankylosing spondylitis patients were significantly enriched for the disease-linked clones. Some of the motif variants had been reported before in the synovial fluid and blood of reactive arthritis patients, a finding that suggests common disease-initiation mechanisms. Blood from ankylosing spondylitis patients appeared to be characterized by a TCR beta motif composed of under 10 highly homologous amino acid variants.

Spanning cysteine to phenylalanine, the CDR3 consists of 11 amino acids. The kept DNA is CDR3 alone, 33 bases in frame from the first base. According to the germline V gene, CDR1 reads MNHEY and CDR2 reads SVGEGT. V gives up 5 bases and J gives up 7 bases, and the segment between their germline ends measures 8 bases. Sequencing took place on an Illumina HiSeq 2500. TCR beta libraries were prepared by quantitative 5'-RACE with molecular barcodes. The authors' analysis ran thus. A new computational method, built on a probabilistic model of VDJ rearrangement, was used to identify disease-linked TCR variants. The public reads were reanalyzed by TCRdb: fastp trimming at Q25, MiXCR alignment, in-frame beta chains only. Each record represents a unique CDR3 protein, reported with the most common genes and DNA among its rows. The V and J calls follow TCRdb's processing rather than the paper's. In this sample the table shows about 840,000 distinct CDR3 sequences, roughly 12% of which occur a single time. 0.51% of the sample is held by the ten biggest clonotypes.

This TCR came from a male donor with ankylosing spondylitis. The V and J segments used are TRBV6-2 or TRBV6-3 and TRBJ2-5; no D gene call is confident. Sequenced material: blood, either unsorted or a sorted T cell fraction (not recorded which). The DNA sequence reads TGTGCCAGCAGTCCTAGAACGACCCAGTACTTC. Its coded protein is CASSPRTTQYF.